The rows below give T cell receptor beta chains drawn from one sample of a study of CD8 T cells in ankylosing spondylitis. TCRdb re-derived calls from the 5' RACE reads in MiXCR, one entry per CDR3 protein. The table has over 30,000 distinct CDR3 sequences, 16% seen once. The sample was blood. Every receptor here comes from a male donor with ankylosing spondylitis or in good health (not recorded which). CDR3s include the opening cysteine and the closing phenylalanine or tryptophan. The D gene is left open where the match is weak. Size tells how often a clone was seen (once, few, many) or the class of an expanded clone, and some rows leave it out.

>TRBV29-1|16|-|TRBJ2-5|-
CSAQGPQLPSGETQYF
TGCAGCGCCCAGGGGCCCCAGCTACCCTCGGGGGAGACCCAGTACTTC
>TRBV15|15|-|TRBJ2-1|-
CATSRELWGYNEQFF
TGTGCCACCAGCAGAGAGTTGTGGGGTTACAATGAGCAGTTCTTC
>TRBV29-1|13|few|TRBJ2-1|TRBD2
CSVEPGGPDEQFF
TGCAGCGTTGAGCCGGGAGGGCCCGATGAGCAGTTCTTC
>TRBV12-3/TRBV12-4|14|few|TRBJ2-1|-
CASARGTSYNEQFF
TGTGCCAGCGCCCGAGGGACGAGCTACAATGAGCAGTTCTTC
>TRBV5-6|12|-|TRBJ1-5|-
CASSLLTVPQHF
TGTGCCAGCAGTTTACTGACCGTGCCCCAGCATTTT
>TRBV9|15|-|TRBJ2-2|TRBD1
CASSARQGGTGELFF
TGTGCCAGCAGCGCTCGACAGGGTGGTACCGGGGAGCTGTTTTTT
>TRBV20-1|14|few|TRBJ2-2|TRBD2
CSAKAGGYTGELFF
TGCAGTGCTAAGGCGGGAGGATACACCGGGGAGCTGTTTTTT
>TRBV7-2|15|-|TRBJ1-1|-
CASSLGKGGGTEAFF
TGTGCCAGCAGCTTAGGAAAGGGTGGGGGCACTGAAGCTTTCTTT
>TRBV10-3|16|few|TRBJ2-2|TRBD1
CAITPDRDSNTGELFF
TGTGCCATCACCCCCGACAGGGATTCGAACACCGGGGAGCTGTTTTTT
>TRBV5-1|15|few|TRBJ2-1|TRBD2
CASQRDYLSYNEQFF
TGCGCCAGCCAACGGGACTACCTCTCCTACAATGAGCAGTTCTTC
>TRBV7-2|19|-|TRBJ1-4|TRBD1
CASSLLGQGAVATNEKLFF
TGTGCCAGCAGCTTATTAGGACAGGGGGCGGTGGCGACTAATGAAAAACTGTTTTTT
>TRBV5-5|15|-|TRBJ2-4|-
CASTDGRLAKNIQYF
TGTGCCAGCACCGACGGACGGCTAGCCAAAAACATTCAGTACTTC
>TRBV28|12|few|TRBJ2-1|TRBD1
CAGGQGLLGQFF
TGTGCCGGCGGACAGGGGCTCTTAGGGCAGTTCTTC
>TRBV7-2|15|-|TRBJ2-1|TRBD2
CASSLEGGGYNEQFF
TGTGCCAGCAGCTTAGAGGGCGGGGGTTACAATGAGCAGTTCTTC
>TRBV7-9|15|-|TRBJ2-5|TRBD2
CASSPGLAGEVTQYF
TGTGCCAGCAGCCCCGGACTAGCGGGAGAGGTAACCCAGTACTTC
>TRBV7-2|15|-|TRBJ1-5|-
CASSPEGGGAQPQHF
TGTGCCAGCAGCCCCGAGGGTGGGGGAGCTCAGCCCCAGCATTTT
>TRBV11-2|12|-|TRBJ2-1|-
CASSAMQAEQFF
TGTGCCAGCAGTGCCATGCAAGCTGAGCAGTTCTTC
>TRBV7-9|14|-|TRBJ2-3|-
CASRQTASTDTQYF
TGTGCCAGCAGGCAGACGGCTAGCACAGATACGCAGTATTTT
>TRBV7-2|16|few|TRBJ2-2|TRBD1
CASSLARGQGAGELFF
TGTGCCAGCAGCTTAGCGAGGGGACAGGGAGCCGGGGAGCTGTTTTTT
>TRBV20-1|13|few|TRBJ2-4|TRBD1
CSAFRQGPNIQYF
TGCAGTGCCTTTCGACAGGGCCCAAACATTCAGTACTTC
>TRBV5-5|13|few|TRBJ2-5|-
CASSLVGQETQYF
TGTGCCAGCAGCTTGGTGGGACAAGAGACCCAGTACTTC
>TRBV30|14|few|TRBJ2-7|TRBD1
CAWSADRGNYEQYF
TGTGCCTGGAGTGCTGACAGGGGAAACTACGAGCAGTACTTC
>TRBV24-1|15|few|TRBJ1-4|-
CATSDAGATNEKLFF
TGTGCCACCAGTGACGCCGGGGCGACTAATGAAAAACTGTTTTTT
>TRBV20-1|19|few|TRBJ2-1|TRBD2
CSARDPTSGGLRIYNEQFF
TGCAGTGCTAGAGATCCTACTAGCGGGGGCCTTCGGATATACAATGAGCAGTTCTTC
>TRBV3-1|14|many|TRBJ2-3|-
CASSLGQGTDTQYF
TGTGCCAGCAGCCTGGGCCAGGGCACAGATACGCAGTATTTT
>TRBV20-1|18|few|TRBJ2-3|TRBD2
CSARVWRRLAGPTDTQYF
TGCAGTGCTAGAGTGTGGAGGAGGCTAGCGGGGCCCACAGATACGCAGTATTTT
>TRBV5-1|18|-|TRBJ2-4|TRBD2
CASSFGLAGGGSKNIQYF
TGCGCCAGCAGCTTCGGACTAGCGGGAGGCGGTTCCAAAAACATTCAGTACTTC
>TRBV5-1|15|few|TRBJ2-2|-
CASSGAAGDAGELFF
TGCGCCAGCAGCGGAGCCGCAGGAGATGCCGGGGAGCTGTTTTTT
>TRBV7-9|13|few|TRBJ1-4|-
CASSSLPHEKLFF
TGTGCCAGCAGCTCGCTCCCTCATGAAAAACTGTTTTTT
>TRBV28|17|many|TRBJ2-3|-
CASSRPQDDFSTDTQYF
TGTGCCAGCAGTCGTCCTCAGGATGATTTTAGCACAGATACGCAGTATTTT
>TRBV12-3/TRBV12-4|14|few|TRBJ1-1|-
CASTKNGAMVEAFF
TGTGCCAGCACCAAAAATGGGGCCATGGTTGAAGCTTTCTTT
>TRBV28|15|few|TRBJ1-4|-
CASSFFEDGARKLFF
TGTGCCAGCAGTTTTTTTGAAGATGGCGCACGAAAACTGTTTTTT
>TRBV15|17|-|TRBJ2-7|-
CATSRDKGKGFSYEQYF
TGTGCCACCAGCAGAGATAAGGGAAAGGGTTTCTCCTACGAGCAGTACTTC
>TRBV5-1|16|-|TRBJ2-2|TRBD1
CASSLSTGMGTGELFF
TGCGCCAGCAGCTTGTCGACAGGGATGGGCACCGGGGAGCTGTTTTTT
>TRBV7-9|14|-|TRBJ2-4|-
CASSLHDPTGIQYF
TGTGCCAGCAGCTTACACGACCCTACAGGCATTCAGTACTTC
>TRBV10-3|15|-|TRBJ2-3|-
CAISVVGGPMDTQYF
TGTGCCATCAGTGTAGTAGGGGGGCCCATGGATACGCAGTATTTT
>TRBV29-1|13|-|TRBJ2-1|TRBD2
CSVGGLANNEQFF
TGCAGCGTAGGGGGACTAGCCAACAATGAGCAGTTCTTC
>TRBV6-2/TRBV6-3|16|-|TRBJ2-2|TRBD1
CASSQTGMLHTGELFF
TGTGCCAGCAGCCAGACAGGGATGTTGCACACCGGGGAGCTGTTTTTT
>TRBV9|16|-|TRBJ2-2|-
CASSVGDSLNTGELFF
TGTGCCAGCAGCGTAGGCGACAGCCTGAACACCGGGGAGCTGTTTTTT
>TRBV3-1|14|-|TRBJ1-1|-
CASSLLGPNTEAFF
TGTGCCAGCAGCCTGCTAGGTCCTAACACTGAAGCTTTCTTT
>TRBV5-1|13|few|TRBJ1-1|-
CASSFTVNTEAFF
TGCGCCAGCAGCTTTACGGTGAACACTGAAGCTTTCTTT
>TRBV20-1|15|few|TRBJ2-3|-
CSASATRGGTDTQYF
TGCAGTGCTAGTGCGACTAGAGGGGGGACAGATACGCAGTATTTT
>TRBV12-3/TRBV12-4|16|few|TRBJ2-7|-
CASSTLLLLGSNEQYF
TGTGCCAGCAGTACCCTACTCTTGCTGGGGTCCAACGAGCAGTACTTC
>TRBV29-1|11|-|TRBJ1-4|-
CSVATDEKLFF
TGCAGCGTTGCGACAGATGAAAAACTGTTTTTT
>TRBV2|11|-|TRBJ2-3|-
CASSETVHPYF
TGTGCCAGCAGTGAAACGGTTCATCCGTATTTT
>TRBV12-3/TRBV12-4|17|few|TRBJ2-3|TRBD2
CASSLHSLAGGTDTQYF
TGTGCCAGCAGTCTTCATTCCCTAGCGGGGGGCACAGATACGCAGTATTTT
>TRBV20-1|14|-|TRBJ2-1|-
CSASSGSSYNEQFF
TGCAGTGCTAGTTCCGGGAGCTCCTACAATGAGCAGTTCTTC
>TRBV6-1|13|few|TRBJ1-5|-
CASSGQNNQPQHF
TGTGCCAGCAGTGGCCAGAACAATCAGCCCCAGCATTTT
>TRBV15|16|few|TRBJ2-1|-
CATSRAGRGGYNEQFF
TGTGCCACCAGCAGAGCTGGGAGGGGGGGGTACAATGAGCAGTTCTTC
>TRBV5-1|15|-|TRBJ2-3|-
CASSRIRVGTDTQYF
TGCGCCAGCAGCAGAATCAGGGTCGGCACAGATACGCAGTATTTT
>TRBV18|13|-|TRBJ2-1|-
CASSHGLSNEQFF
TGTGCCAGCTCACACGGACTTTCCAACGAGCAGTTCTTC
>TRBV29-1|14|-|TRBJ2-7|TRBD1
CSVEDGDRGNEQYF
TGCAGCGTTGAAGATGGGGACAGGGGCAACGAGCAGTACTTC
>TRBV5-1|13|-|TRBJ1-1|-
CASRPSMNTEAFF
TGCGCCAGCAGACCGAGCATGAACACTGAAGCTTTCTTT